This T cell receptor (beta chain) was retrieved from a study of post-analysis software for immune sequencing data. Study overall: Relapsing-remitting, secondary progressive and progressive-relapsing forms of multiple sclerosis all featured among disease courses.

J gave up 8 bases and V 4 bases, and 4 bases lay outside the gene matches. CDR3 length equals 14 residues. CDR1 and CDR2 (germline): LGHDT, YNNKEL (reference sequence). Whole-study findings and limits: Multiple sclerosis patients had significantly lower normalized Chao1 diversity than controls. Several TRBV segments were more frequent in patients than controls; TRBV5-6, TRBV5-1 and TRBV20-1 belonged to this group.

Concerning this clonotype itself: Antigen: not known.

Prepared TCR beta cDNA libraries contained unique molecular identifiers. Via MiXCR, TCRdb re-called the PCR reads, giving one row per CDR3 protein. In the table there are 150,000 to 200,000 distinct CDR3 sequences, around 36% of which are singletons. Sequences were derived from blood, sampled after autologous hematopoietic stem cell transplantation. The rearrangement links TRBV3-1 to TRBJ1-4; 10 positions match TRBD1. The sequence was collected from a girl aged 10 to 17 with multiple sclerosis. For the CDR3, the DNA is TGTGCCAGCAGCCCGGGACAGGGGTTGGAAAAACTGTTTTTT. Protein: CASSPGQGLEKLFF.